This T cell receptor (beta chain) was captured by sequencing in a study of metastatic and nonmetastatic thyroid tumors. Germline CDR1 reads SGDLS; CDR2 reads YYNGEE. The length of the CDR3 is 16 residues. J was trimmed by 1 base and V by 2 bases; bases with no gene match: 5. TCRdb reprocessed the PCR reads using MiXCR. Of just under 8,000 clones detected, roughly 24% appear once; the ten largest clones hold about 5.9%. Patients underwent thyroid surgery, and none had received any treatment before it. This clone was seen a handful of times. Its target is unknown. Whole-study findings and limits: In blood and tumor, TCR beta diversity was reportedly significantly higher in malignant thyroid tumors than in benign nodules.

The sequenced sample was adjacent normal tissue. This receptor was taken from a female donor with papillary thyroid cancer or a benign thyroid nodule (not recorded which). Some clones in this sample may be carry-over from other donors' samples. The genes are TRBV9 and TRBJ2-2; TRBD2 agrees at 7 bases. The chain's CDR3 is CASSVAVAGNTGELFF. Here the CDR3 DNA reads TGTGCCAGCAGCGTTGCCGTAGCGGGGAACACCGGGGAGCTGTTTTTT.